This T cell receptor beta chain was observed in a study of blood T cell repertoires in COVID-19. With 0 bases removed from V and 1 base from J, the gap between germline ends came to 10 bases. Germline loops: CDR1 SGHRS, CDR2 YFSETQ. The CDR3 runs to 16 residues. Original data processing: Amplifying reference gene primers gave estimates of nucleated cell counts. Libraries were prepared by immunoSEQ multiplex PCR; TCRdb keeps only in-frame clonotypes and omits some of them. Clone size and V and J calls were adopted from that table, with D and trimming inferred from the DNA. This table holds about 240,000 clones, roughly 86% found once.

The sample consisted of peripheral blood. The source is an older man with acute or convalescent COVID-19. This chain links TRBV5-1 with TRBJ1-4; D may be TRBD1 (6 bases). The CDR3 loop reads CASSLAGRGTNEKLFF. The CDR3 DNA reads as TGCGCCAGCAGCTTGGCCGGCAGGGGAACTAATGAAAAACTGTTTTTT. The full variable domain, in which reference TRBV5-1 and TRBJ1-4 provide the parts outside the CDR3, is KAGVTQTPRYLIKTRGQQVTLSCSPISGHRSVSWYQQTPGQGLQFLFEYFSETQRNKGNFPGRFSGRQFSNSRSEMNVSTLELGDSALYLCASSLAGRGTNEKLFFGSGTQLSVL.